Presented here are 25 T cell receptor beta chains from one specimen sequenced in a study of cytomegalovirus exposure and HLA in healthy donors. Primers for the PCR totalled 60 Vbeta and 13 Jbeta. Assay: immunoSEQ multiplex PCR; the TCRdb copy retains only in-frame clones and omits some. Its listing shows 70,000 to 100,000 clones. The sample consisted of PBMCs. The source of these receptors is a girl aged 10 to 17 in good health and CMV-seropositive.

The V gene is TRBV6-5, the J gene TRBJ2-3, with 7 bases matching TRBD2. The CDR3 runs to 13 residues. The trim removed 4 bases at V and 6 bases at J, leaving 4 bases unmatched. Germline loops: CDR1 MNHEY, CDR2 SVGAGI. The chain's CDR3 is CASSWTGGDTQYF. DNA for the CDR3: TGTGCCAGCAGTTGGACCGGGGGGGATACGCAGTATTTT.

The chain recombines TRBV6-1 with TRBJ1-6, with a possible D match to TRBD1 (6 bases). V shed 1 base and J shed 8 bases, with 9 bases lying between them. CDR1 is MNHNS and CDR2 is SASEGT in the germline V gene. The CDR3 totals 14 residues. The CDR3 sequence is CASSEDGGHSPLHF. CDR3 coding DNA: TGTGCCAGCAGTGAAGACGGGGGGCATTCACCCCTCCACTTT.

CDR3: CASSLTKNEKLFF. CDR3 nucleotide sequence: TGTGCCAGCAGCTTAACAAAGAATGAAAAACTGTTTTTT. The rearrangement links TRBV13 to TRBJ1-4; D gene uncertain. V was pared by 2 bases and J by 5 bases, with 6 bases between. The CDR3 is 13 amino acids. Germline V gene sequence: CDR1 PRHDT, CDR2 FYEKMQ (reference sequence).

The chain couples TRBV19 to TRBJ1-1; D perhaps matches TRBD1 (6 bases). The CDR3 sequence is 15 residues long. Germline CDR1 reads LNHDA; CDR2 reads SQIVND (reference sequence). V dropped 5 bases and J dropped 5 bases, with 18 bases sitting between them. CDR3 residues: CASSGPSRGGTEAFF. CDR3 in DNA: TGTGCCAGTAGTGGGCCTTCGAGGGGGGGGACTGAAGCTTTCTTT.

The chain has TRBV4-2 and TRBJ2-1; TRBD1 aligns across 7 bases. The CDR3 consists of 15 residues. Germline CDR1 LGHNA, CDR2 YNFKEQ. Trimming at V came to 3 bases and at J to 5 bases, leaving 7 bases not matched to a gene. CDR3 in amino acids: CASSQGQQTHNEQFF. The DNA for the CDR3 is TGTGCCAGCAGCCAGGGACAGCAGACGCACAATGAGCAGTTCTTC.

Measured by frequency, this clone is medium-sized. V is TRBV4-1 and J is TRBJ1-2; 9 bases line up with TRBD1. V shed 3 bases and J 5 bases; nucleotides not matched to a gene: 7. The CDR3 sequence is 15 residues long. The germline V gene has CDR1 MGHRA and CDR2 YSYEKL. CDR3 sequence (DNA): TGCGCCAGCAGCCACCCGGGACAGGGTTTGTATGGCTACACCTTC. Its translation: CASSHPGQGLYGYTF.

This rearrangement joins TRBV5-6 to TRBJ1-1; no definite D call. The CDR3 spans 14 residues. V shed 2 bases and J shed 4 bases, with 12 bases lying between them. Germline values: CDR1 SGHDT, CDR2 YYEEEE. The chain's CDR3 is CASSFASGFTEAFF. CDR3 bases: TGTGCCAGCAGCTTTGCGTCGGGGTTCACTGAAGCTTTCTTT.

V usage is TRBV4-1 and J usage is TRBJ2-2, with TRBD2 matching 7 bases. Germline-derived CDR1 and CDR2 are MGHRA and YSYEKL. J gave up 5 bases and V 4 bases, and 10 bases lay outside the gene matches. The CDR3 length is 16 residues. The CDR3: CASSPPAGVRTGELFF. Here the CDR3 DNA reads TGCGCCAGCAGCCCCCCCGCGGGGGTAAGGACCGGGGAGCTGTTTTTT.

The rearrangement links TRBV28 to TRBJ2-1; 10 bases agree with TRBD1. Germline V gene lookup returns CDR1 MDHEN and CDR2 SYDVKM. After removal of 7 bases from V and 9 bases from J, the junction contained 9 bases not matched to a gene. This CDR3 is built from 14 residues. As DNA, the CDR3 is TGTGCCAGCAAGGACAGGGGGTTTATCACTGAGCAGTTCTTC. This codes for CASKDRGFITEQFF.

The chain uses TRBV9 and TRBJ2-3; 8 positions agree with TRBD1. Per germline, CDR1 SGDLS and CDR2 YYNGEE. This CDR3 has 14 amino acids. The V gene end was trimmed by 3 bases and the J gene end by 6 bases; junction bases not matched to a gene: 6. CDR3 coding DNA: TGTGCCAGCAGCGAAGCAGGGACAGGCGATACGCAGTATTTT. This codes for CASSEAGTGDTQYF.

CDR3: CASKTRGLEKLFF. The CDR3 DNA reads as TGTGCCTCCAAGACCAGGGGGCTCGAAAAACTGTTTTTT. The rearrangement joins TRBV19 to TRBJ1-4, with TRBD1 matching over 8 bases. Germline lookup yields CDR1 LNHDA and CDR2 SQIVND (reference sequence). J lost 8 bases, V lost 11 bases, and 10 bases had no gene match. This CDR3 region has 13 residues.

The chain recombines TRBV28 with TRBJ1-5; D not certain. CDR1 and CDR2 (germline): MDHEN, SYDVKM. CDR3 length: 12 residues. Trimming pared 7 bases from V and 2 bases from J, leaving 6 bases between. The CDR3 nucleotides are TGTGCCAGCAATTCTGGCAATCAGCCCCAGCATTTT. As protein: CASNSGNQPQHF.

The rearrangement uses TRBV9 and TRBJ1-2; 7 nucleotides align to TRBD1. V trimming: 0 bases; J trimming: 4 bases; junction bases outside the gene matches: 3. The CDR3 covers 14 residues. Germline V gives CDR1 SGDLS, CDR2 YYNGEE. The CDR3 reads CASSVAEGAYGYTF. The CDR3 nucleotides read TGTGCCAGCAGCGTAGCGGAGGGGGCCTATGGCTACACCTTC.

This chain links TRBV4-2 with TRBJ1-6; 8 nucleotides agree with TRBD1. After removal of 2 bases from V and 2 bases from J, the junction contained 5 bases not matched to a gene. The CDR3 extends over 17 amino acids. Germline V gives CDR1 LGHNA, CDR2 YNFKEQ. The CDR3 DNA follows: TGTGCCAGCAGCCAACAAGACAGGGGCACCTATAATTCACCCCTCCACTTT. It encodes CASSQQDRGTYNSPLHF.

CDR3: CASSVGLWTSGGADRETQYF. CDR3 sequence (DNA): TGTGCCAGCAGCGTAGGCCTATGGACTAGCGGGGGGGCCGACCGAGAGACCCAGTACTTC. This chain uses TRBV9 with TRBJ2-5; 15 positions agree with TRBD2. CDR3 length equals 20 residues. The germline CDR1 and CDR2 sequences are SGDLS and YYNGEE. V lost 0 bases and J lost 4; bases outside the gene matches: 13.

The rearrangement links TRBV4-1 to TRBJ1-2; TRBD1 agrees at 8 bases. The germline V gene has CDR1 MGHRA and CDR2 YSYEKL. V lost 6 bases to trimming and J lost 7 bases; unmatched junction nucleotides: 7. This CDR3 is 13 amino acids long. The CDR3 loop is CASREDRVGGYTF. The CDR3 DNA reads TGCGCCAGCAGGGAGGACAGGGTAGGTGGCTACACCTTC.

The chain combines TRBV4-3 with TRBJ2-3; TRBD2 agrees at 8 bases. Per the germline V gene, CDR1 is LGHNA and CDR2 is YSLEER. Unmatched junction bases numbered 1, after V lost 0 bases and J lost 5 bases. This CDR3 spans 14 amino acids. The CDR3 DNA sequence: TGCGCCAGCAGCCAAGAAGCGGGGGAAGATACGCAGTATTTT. Its translation is CASSQEAGEDTQYF.

The chain recombines TRBV7-3 with TRBJ2-7; 8 bases are shared with TRBD1. The V segment lost 7 bases and the J segment 2 bases; nucleotides outside the gene matches: 13. CDR3 length: 16 residues. Germline-derived CDR1 and CDR2 are SGHTA and FQGTGA. CDR3 residues: CASNLLTRGLAYEQYV. DNA for the CDR3: TGTGCCAGCAACCTACTAACCAGGGGGCTCGCCTACGAGCAGTACGTC.

The chain is built from TRBV4-3 and TRBJ1-6; D is possibly TRBD1 (5 bases). CDR1 LGHNA and CDR2 YSLEER come from the germline V gene. The CDR3 loop spans 17 amino acids. Trimming pared 1 base from V and 0 bases from J, leaving 10 bases between. CDR3: CASSQVRDHSYNSPLHF. The DNA for the CDR3 is TGCGCCAGCAGCCAAGTCAGGGATCACTCCTATAATTCACCCCTCCACTTT.

The chain combines TRBV30 with TRBJ2-7; D remains unclear. The CDR3 totals 11 residues. The ends were cut back, 2 bases at V and 7 bases at J, with 9 bases in the middle. Per the germline V gene, CDR1 is GTSNPN and CDR2 is SVGIG (reference sequence). CDR3 sequence (DNA): TGTGCCTGGAGTACGGCATGGGAGCAGTACGTC. Residues: CAWSTAWEQYV.

This chain uses TRBV30 with TRBJ2-2, with 9 bases that match TRBD1. V lost 4 bases and J lost 7; bases outside the gene matches: 7. Germline-derived CDR1 and CDR2 are GTSNPN and SVGIG (reference sequence). CDR3 length: 14 amino acids. CDR3 residues: CAWNQGQGVGELFF. The DNA of the CDR3 is TGTGCCTGGAACCAGGGACAGGGCGTCGGGGAGCTGTTTTTT.

This rearrangement joins TRBV2 to TRBJ2-7; TRBD1 might be the D (6 bases). Germline assignment: CDR1 SNHLY and CDR2 FYNNEI. This CDR3 is built from 14 residues. V was cut by 5 bases and J by 0 bases, with 11 bases left in between. CDR3 region: CASSPGHFSYEQYV. The CDR3 DNA follows: TGTGCCAGCAGTCCGGGACACTTCTCCTACGAGCAGTACGTC.

V and J are TRBV12-5 and TRBJ1-1; D remains ambiguous. Trimming removed 2 bases at V and 4 bases at J, with 11 bases between. CDR1 and CDR2 (germline): LGHNT, FRNRAP. The CDR3 has 14 amino acids. CDR3 amino acids: CASGLPSGSTEAFF. CDR3 bases: TGTGCTAGTGGTTTGCCGTCGGGGTCCACTGAAGCTTTCTTT.

This rearrangement joins TRBV14 to TRBJ2-5, with 8 bases lining up with TRBD1. Germline trimming cut 2 bases from V and 3 bases from J; bases unmatched to any gene: 8. The germline V gene has CDR1 SGHDN and CDR2 FVKESK. This CDR3 has 16 residues. CDR3 nucleotide sequence: TGTGCCAGCAGCCAATGGGACAGGCGGAAGGAAGAGACCCAGTACTTC. Its translation is CASSQWDRRKEETQYF.

The rearrangement joins TRBV7-8 to TRBJ1-2, with TRBD1 identical over 7 bases. The trim removed 5 bases at V and 4 bases at J, leaving 1 base unmatched. Germline CDR1 SGHVS, CDR2 FQNEAQ. The CDR3 length is 12 residues. The CDR3 DNA sequence: TGTGCCAGCAGCCCAGGGGGCTATGGCTACACCTTC. Translated: CASSPGGYGYTF.